A single sample gave rise to the 20 T cell receptor beta chains below, sequenced in a study of T cells in localized non-small cell lung cancer. Assay: immunoSEQ multiplex PCR; the TCRdb copy retains only in-frame clones and omits some. Altogether about 40,000 clones are present, approximately 84% being singletons, with the ten largest covering around 6.4%. Sequenced here: peripheral blood, sampled before any cancer treatment. All receptors come from a man between 40 and 70 years old with stage I lung adenocarcinoma.

The V gene is TRBV5-1, the J gene TRBJ1-5; D is undetermined. Trimming took 0 bases from V and 7 from J, leaving 14 bases between them. From germline, CDR1 is SGHRS and CDR2 YFSETQ. CDR3 length: 15 amino acids. The CDR3 coding sequence is TGCGCCAGCAGCTTGGGTTCCCGCGCGGGGCAGCCCCAGCATTTT. This gives the protein CASSLGSRAGQPQHF.

The CDR3 region has the DNA TGCGCCAGCAGTCCCCAAGAAAAACTGTTTTTT. Translation gives CASSPQEKLFF. The chain combines TRBV10-2 with TRBJ1-4; D not resolved. Germline CDR1 reads WSHSY; CDR2 reads SAAADI. Trimming cost V 5 bases and J 8 bases, with 6 bases left between them. The CDR3 sequence is 11 residues long.

The rearrangement uses TRBV7-9 and TRBJ2-5, with TRBD1 matching over 12 bases. Germline-derived CDR1 and CDR2 are SEHNR and FQNEAQ (reference sequence). Trimming took 5 bases from V and 5 from J; bases not matched to a gene: 9. The CDR3 is 16 amino acids. CDR3 nucleotide sequence: TGTGCCAGCAGCGACCCGGGACAGGGGGCGCGGGAGACCCAGTACTTC. This codes for CASSDPGQGARETQYF.

The chain links TRBV30 to TRBJ2-3; 8 bases line up with TRBD1. The length of the CDR3 is 11 residues. Trimming removed 5 bases from V and 8 bases from J; junction bases left unmatched: 3. CDR1 is GTSNPN, CDR2 SVGIG, per germline (reference sequence). DNA of the CDR3: TGTGCCTGGGGACAGGGAGGTACGCAGTATTTT. This encodes CAWGQGGTQYF. The variable domain in full, with the rest retrieved from reference TRBV30 and TRBJ2-3, is SQTIHQWPATLVQPVGSPLSLECTVEGTSNPNLYWYRQAAGRGLQLLFYSVGIGQISSEVPQNLSASRPQDRQFILSSKKLLLSDSGFYLCAWGQGGTQYFGPGTRLTVL.

About this clone: The sample contains more than one DNA sequence encoding this CDR3. The rearrangement uses TRBV5-6 and TRBJ1-2, with D perhaps TRBD1 (5 bases). Trimming removed 1 base from V and 6 bases from J, with 10 bases in between. Germline assignment: CDR1 SGHDT and CDR2 YYEEEE. The CDR3 sequence is 13 residues long. The CDR3 reads CASSLRQGDGYTF. In nucleotides, the CDR3 is TGTGCCAGCAGCTTGCGGCAGGGAGATGGCTACACCTTC.

The chain links TRBV5-1 to TRBJ1-1, with D unclear. CDR3 size: 14 residues. V was cut by 0 bases and J by 1 base, with 7 bases left in between. Germline CDR1 reads SGHRS; CDR2 reads YFSETQ. The CDR3 DNA reads TGCGCCAGCAGCTTGGAGGCGGGGAACACTGAAGCTTTCTTT. This translates into CASSLEAGNTEAFF. Filled out from reference TRBV5-1 and TRBJ1-1, the complete variable domain reads KAGVTQTPRYLIKTRGQQVTLSCSPISGHRSVSWYQQTPGQGLQFLFEYFSETQRNKGNFPGRFSGRQFSNSRSEMNVSTLELGDSALYLCASSLEAGNTEAFFGQGTRLTVV.

V usage is TRBV5-8 and J usage is TRBJ1-1; TRBD1 agrees at 7 bases. The germline V gene encodes CDR1 SGHTS and CDR2 YDEGEE. The V and J ends lost 4 bases and 6 bases, in that order; junction bases with no gene match: 9. The CDR3 consists of 14 residues. CDR3: CASSARQGQAEAFF. CDR3 coding DNA: TGTGCCAGCAGCGCCCGACAGGGTCAAGCTGAAGCTTTCTTT.

The chain carries TRBV6-5 and TRBJ2-3, with TRBD2 identical over 11 bases. This CDR3 region has 15 residues. Per the germline V gene, CDR1 is MNHEY and CDR2 is SVGAGI. Unmatched junction bases numbered 4, after V lost 5 bases and J lost 3 bases. The CDR3 DNA sequence: TGTGCCAGCAGTCGTACTAGCGGGAGAACAGATACGCAGTATTTT. It is translated as CASSRTSGRTDTQYF.

The chain carries TRBV9 and TRBJ2-7; the match to TRBD2 covers 10 bases. Germline V gives CDR1 SGDLS, CDR2 YYNGEE. J lost 5 bases, V lost 4 bases, and 3 bases had no gene match. The CDR3 covers 13 residues. CDR3 sequence (DNA): TGTGCCAGCAGCACCCTAGCGGGAGACGAGCAGTACTTC. The encoded protein is CASSTLAGDEQYF.

This clone was observed a single time. The chain is built from TRBV28 and TRBJ2-7, with TRBD2 matching 9 bases. CDR1 and CDR2 (germline): MDHEN, SYDVKM. V gave up 3 bases and J gave up 4 bases; unmatched junction bases: 13. The CDR3 extends over 17 amino acids. The CDR3 DNA reads TGTGCCAGCAGTTTTTTAAGGTCTAGCGGGATTGGTTACGAGCAGTACTTC. It is translated as CASSFLRSSGIGYEQYF.

This clone was observed once. The chain uses TRBV7-8 and TRBJ1-5; D uncertain. Germline V CDR1 and CDR2: SGHVS, FQNEAQ. This CDR3 has 13 amino acids. V lost 4 bases and J lost 12, with 16 bases in between. Here the CDR3 DNA reads TGTGCCAGCAGCTCCCCGACCCTCGGGGTCCAGCATTTT. The encoded protein is CASSSPTLGVQHF. Full variable domain (remainder filled in from reference TRBV7-8 and TRBJ1-5): GAGVSQSPRYKVAKRGQDVALRCDPISGHVSLFWYQQALGQGPEFLTYFQNEAQLDKSGLPSDRFFAERPEGSVSTLKIQRTQQEDSAVYLCASSSPTLGVQHFGDGTRLSIL.

This clone showed up just once. An end of the junction differs from the germline gene, which may be a read error. The chain has TRBV11-3 and TRBJ2-1, with 9 bases matching TRBD2. Germline V gene lookup returns CDR1 SGHNT and CDR2 YENEEA. This CDR3 spans 15 amino acids. CDR3 protein: CASSFGTSSHNEQFF. CDR3 DNA sequence: TGTGCCAGCAGCTTCGGGACTAGCTCCCACAATGAGCAGTTCTTC.

This chain joins TRBV5-4 and TRBJ2-1; 14 bases are a match to TRBD2. There are 16 residues in the CDR3. Trimming at V came to 5 bases and at J to 7 bases, leaving 8 bases not matched to a gene. Germline values: CDR1 SGHNT, CDR2 YYREEE (reference sequence). The CDR3, as DNA: TGTGCCAGCAGTTCTGGGACTAGCGGGAGACGTAATGAGCAGTTCTTC. Translated: CASSSGTSGRRNEQFF. The full variable domain, in which reference TRBV5-4 and TRBJ2-1 provide the parts outside the CDR3, is ETGVTQSPTHLIKTRGQQVTLRCSSQSGHNTVSWYQQALGQGPQFIFQYYREEENGRGNFPPRFSGLQFPNYSSELNVNALELDDSALYLCASSSGTSGRRNEQFFGPGTRLTVL.

V and J are TRBV18 and TRBJ2-7; D gene ambiguous. Germline V CDR1 and CDR2: KGHSH, LQKENI. The CDR3 runs 15 residues. V dropped 5 bases and J dropped 3 bases, with 17 bases sitting between them. CDR3 sequence reads: CASSTSDQAIYEQYF. CDR3 DNA: TGTGCCAGCTCAACCTCGGACCAGGCAATCTACGAGCAGTACTTC.

This chain joins TRBV9 and TRBJ2-1; the D call may be TRBD1 or TRBD2 (5 bases each). Germline-derived CDR1 and CDR2 are SGDLS and YYNGEE. V gave up 4 bases and J gave up 0 bases, with 14 bases separating them. The CDR3 has 16 residues. CDR3 coding DNA: TGTGCCAGCAGCATCCTGATGGGGGTCTCCTACAATGAGCAGTTCTTC. Protein: CASSILMGVSYNEQFF.

The CDR3 loop is CASSPVSGRAAYEQYF. The CDR3 DNA is TGTGCCAGCAGTCCAGTTAGCGGGAGGGCAGCCTACGAGCAGTACTTC. This chain links TRBV28 with TRBJ2-5; 11 nucleotides line up with TRBD2. Matching the DNA end better, TRBJ2-7 makes the J call doubtful. This CDR3 spans 16 amino acids. The germline CDR1 and CDR2 sequences are MDHEN and SYDVKM.

The V and J genes are TRBV6-4 and TRBJ2-3; a possible D gene is TRBD2 (6 bases). The CDR3 is 14 amino acids. V lost 4 bases and J lost 2, with 10 bases in between. CDR1 is MRHNA and CDR2 is SNTAGT in the germline V gene. The CDR3 spells CASSVAGLTDTQYF. The CDR3 DNA reads as TGTGCCAGCAGTGTGGCGGGACTCACAGATACGCAGTATTTT.

V and J are TRBV27 and TRBJ2-7, with TRBD1 matching over 10 bases. CDR3 length: 12 residues. Germline trimming cut 6 bases from V and 6 bases from J; bases unmatched to any gene: 2. The germline CDR1 and CDR2 sequences are MNHEY and SMNVEV (reference sequence). CDR3 region: CASRTGGREQYF. Written as DNA, the CDR3 is TGTGCCAGCAGGACAGGGGGCCGCGAGCAGTACTTC.

CDR3 region: CASSLVGSSIYNEQFF. In DNA form, the CDR3 reads TGCGCCAGCAGCTTGGTCGGTAGTTCGATCTACAATGAGCAGTTCTTC. The V gene is TRBV5-1, the J gene TRBJ2-1; D remains ambiguous. This CDR3 is built from 16 residues. The germline CDR1 and CDR2 sequences are SGHRS and YFSETQ. Trimming removed 0 bases from V and 3 bases from J, with 13 bases in between.

This chain uses TRBV7-2 with TRBJ2-7, with 11 bases identical to TRBD2. Germline V gives CDR1 SGHTA, CDR2 FQGNSA. This CDR3 comprises 14 residues. V dropped 5 bases and J dropped 3; count of bases not matched to a gene: 3. The CDR3 loop is CASSTTSGVYEQYF. The CDR3 DNA sequence: TGTGCCAGCAGCACGACTAGCGGGGTCTACGAGCAGTACTTC.